Shown below are 14 T cell receptor beta chains from a single sample sequenced in a study of blood T cell repertoires in COVID-19. Profiling relied on immunoSEQ multiplex PCR, and the TCRdb table lists in-frame clones only, not all of them. The profile shows 35,000 to 45,000 clones, around 90% of them singletons. Sequences were obtained from peripheral blood. These receptors came from a human donor in a cohort sampled during active COVID-19.

The rearrangement links TRBV9 to TRBJ1-1, with 7 nucleotides matching TRBD1. Germline-derived CDR1 and CDR2 are SGDLS and YYNGEE. There are 15 residues in the CDR3. V lost 0 bases to trimming and J lost 1 base; unmatched junction nucleotides: 3. CDR3 nucleotides: TGTGCCAGCAGCGTAGTAGGGACAGAGAACACTGAAGCTTTCTTT. Protein product: CASSVVGTENTEAFF.

V usage is TRBV28 and J usage is TRBJ2-7, with TRBD1 matching over 9 bases. This CDR3 spans 14 amino acids. Germline assignment: CDR1 MDHEN and CDR2 SYDVKM. Trimming cost V 5 bases and J 7 bases; bases outside gene matches: 9. CDR3 nucleotides: TGTGCCAGCAGTCTCTGGACAGGGGTCGAGGAGCAGTACTTC. Its protein product is CASSLWTGVEEQYF.

The chain is built from TRBV4-2 and TRBJ2-3; 9 nucleotides align to TRBD2. The CDR3 loop spans 15 amino acids. Germline lookup yields CDR1 LGHNA and CDR2 YNFKEQ. Unmatched junction bases numbered 2, after V lost 0 bases and J lost 4 bases. The CDR3 reads CASSQERGGPDTQYF. CDR3 DNA: TGTGCCAGCAGCCAAGAGCGGGGGGGCCCAGATACGCAGTATTTT.

The rearrangement links TRBV9 to TRBJ2-7, with D maybe TRBD1 (8 bases). The V gene lost 5 bases and the J gene lost 0 bases, with 15 bases spanning the gap. The CDR3 is 15 residues long. Germline values: CDR1 SGDLS, CDR2 YYNGEE. The CDR3 nucleotides are TGTGCCAGCAGTCCACAGGGGGGGAGCTCCTACGAGCAGTACTTC. This translates into CASSPQGGSSYEQYF.

This chain uses TRBV28 with TRBJ2-7, with a weak D call TRBD1 (6 bases). The V gene lost 4 bases and the J gene lost 5 bases, with 12 bases spanning the gap. Germline V CDR1 and CDR2: MDHEN, SYDVKM. The CDR3 has 13 residues. In nucleotides, the CDR3 is TGTGCCAGCAGTTGGCAGGGGTTAAACGAGCAGTACTTC. Its protein is CASSWQGLNEQYF.

The rearrangement uses TRBV6-5 and TRBJ2-4; 15 bases align to TRBD2. The CDR3 runs 15 residues. V was pared by 2 bases and J by 8 bases, with 1 base of the junction left unmatched. The germline V gene encodes CDR1 MNHEY and CDR2 SVGAGI. The CDR3 region has the DNA TGTGCCAGCAGTTACGGACTAGCGGGAGGGTACATTCAGTACTTC. Residues: CASSYGLAGGYIQYF.

The rearrangement links TRBV29-1 to TRBJ2-5; 11 positions match TRBD2. Losses at the gene ends were 6 bases for V and 1 base for J; bases not matched to a gene: 13. The CDR3 consists of 17 residues. The V gene's germline CDR1 is SQVTM and CDR2 ANQGSEA. CDR3 loop: CSVIGRWTSGPQETQYF. The CDR3 DNA reads as TGCAGCGTGATCGGCCGGTGGACTAGCGGGCCCCAAGAGACCCAGTACTTC.

The V gene is TRBV3-1 (or the pseudogene TRBV3-2), the J gene TRBJ1-3; D uncertain. V was cut by 2 bases and J by 1 base, with 6 bases left in between. CDR1 is LGHDT and CDR2 is YNNKEL in the germline V gene (reference sequence). The length of the CDR3 is 14 residues. CDR3: CASSQSRSGNTIYF. The DNA for the CDR3 is TGTGCCAGCAGCCAATCCAGGTCTGGAAACACCATATATTTT.

This rearrangement joins TRBV5-4 to TRBJ1-1; the match to TRBD1 covers 8 bases. The junction had 6 bases not matched to a gene; V was cut back by 3 bases and J by 2 bases. Germline V gene data show CDR1 as SGHNT and CDR2 as YYREEE (reference sequence). This CDR3 comprises 15 residues. The CDR3 DNA sequence: TGTGCCAGCAGCTCGGGACAGGTGACTAACACTGAAGCTTTCTTT. It codes for CASSSGQVTNTEAFF.

The rearrangement links TRBV11-2 to TRBJ1-2; TRBD1 matches 7 bases. The V gene's germline CDR1 is SGHAT and CDR2 FQNNGV. Trimming took 5 bases from V and 1 from J; bases not matched to a gene: 7. This CDR3 has 15 amino acids. The CDR3 protein is CASSQGQRNNYGYTF. DNA for the CDR3: TGTGCCAGCAGCCAGGGACAGCGGAATAACTATGGCTACACCTTC.

V usage is TRBV3-1 (or the pseudogene TRBV3-2) and J usage is TRBJ2-4; the D gene is possibly TRBD1 (5 bases). Looked up from germline, CDR1 is LGHDT and CDR2 is YNNKEL (reference sequence). V lost 2 bases, J lost 6 bases, and 11 bases lay in between. CDR3 length equals 14 residues. The CDR3 nucleotides read TGTGCCAGCAGCCAATCAGGGCCGGGAAACATTCAGTACTTC. Its translation is CASSQSGPGNIQYF.

J is TRBJ2-7 and V is TRBV12-5; 7 nucleotides match TRBD1. V lost 0 bases and J lost 0; bases outside the gene matches: 8. Germline V CDR1 and CDR2: LGHNT, FRNRAP. CDR3 length: 17 amino acids. Here the CDR3 reads CASGLVQGTLNSYEQYF. The CDR3 DNA is TGTGCTAGTGGTTTGGTACAGGGGACCCTTAACTCCTACGAGCAGTACTTC.

The rearrangement joins TRBV18 to TRBJ2-7; D is ambiguous. Germline-derived CDR1 and CDR2 are KGHSH and LQKENI. Trimming pared 0 bases from V and 5 bases from J, leaving 14 bases between. The CDR3 length is 15 residues. The CDR3 nucleotides are TGTGCCAGCTCACCACCGAACCGTTTGGAGAACGAGCAGTACTTC. It encodes CASSPPNRLENEQYF.

The V call is TRBV7-2, the J call TRBJ1-2; TRBD1 agrees at 12 bases. CDR3 length: 16 amino acids. CDR1 and CDR2 (germline): SGHTA, FQGNSA. The trim removed 4 bases at V and 3 bases at J, leaving 6 bases unmatched. CDR3 in DNA: TGTGCCAGCAGCTCAAGCGGGACAGGGGGCTACTATGGCTACACCTTC. This translates into CASSSSGTGGYYGYTF. Using reference TRBV7-2 and TRBJ1-2 for the parts outside the CDR3, the full variable domain is GAGVSQSPSNKVTEKGKDVELRCDPISGHTALYWYRQSLGQGLEFLIYFQGNSAPDKSGLPSDRFSAERTGGSVSTLTIQRTQQEDSAVYLCASSSSGTGGYYGYTFGSGTRLTVV.